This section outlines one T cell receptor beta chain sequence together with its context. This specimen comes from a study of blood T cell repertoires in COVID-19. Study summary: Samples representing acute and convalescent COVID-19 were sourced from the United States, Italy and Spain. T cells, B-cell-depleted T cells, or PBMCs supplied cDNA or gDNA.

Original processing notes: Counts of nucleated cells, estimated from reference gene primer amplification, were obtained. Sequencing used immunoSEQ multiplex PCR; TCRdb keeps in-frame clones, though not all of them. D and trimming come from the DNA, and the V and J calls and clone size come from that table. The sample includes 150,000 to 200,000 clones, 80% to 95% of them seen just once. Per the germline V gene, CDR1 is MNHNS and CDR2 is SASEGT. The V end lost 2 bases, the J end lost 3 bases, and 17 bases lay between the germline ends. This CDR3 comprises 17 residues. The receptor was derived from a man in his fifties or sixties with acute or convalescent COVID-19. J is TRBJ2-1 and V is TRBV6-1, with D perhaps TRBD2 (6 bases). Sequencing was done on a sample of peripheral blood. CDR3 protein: CASSERGRGNIYNEQFF. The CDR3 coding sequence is TGTGCCAGCAGTGAAAGGGGTCGCGGGAACATCTACAATGAGCAGTTCTTC.